The entry below gives a single T cell receptor beta chain sequence along with its context. These data originate in a study of T cell changes during pregnancy in multiple sclerosis. Only in-frame clones appear in the TCRdb table, and some are missing; sequencing was by immunoSEQ multiplex PCR. The repertoire consists of about 120,000 clones, with 93% occurring once and the leading ten covering around 6%. The sample in question was peripheral blood, obtained before pregnancy. This TCR was recovered from a female donor with multiple sclerosis, enrolled in a pregnancy study.

The CDR3: CASSPRGSVGADTQYF. The CDR3 DNA follows: TGTGCCAGCAGCCCTAGGGGGTCCGTTGGGGCAGATACGCAGTATTTT. This chain joins TRBV9 and TRBJ2-3; TRBD1 is a possible D gene (6 bases). Trimming left V 4 bases short and J 4 bases short, with 19 bases between. This CDR3 spans 16 amino acids. Per germline, CDR1 SGDLS and CDR2 YYNGEE.